This T cell receptor (beta chain) was documented in a study of cytomegalovirus exposure and HLA in healthy donors (TCRdb year 2017). Describing the broader study: The approximately 710 repertoires of the first cohort and the 120 validation repertoires were produced on the same platform, according to a later analysis. Besides the first cohort of 666 subjects, a separate validation cohort made up of 95 to 150 different subjects was used. The aim of the study was to test whether cataloging public T cell receptors could identify signatures of past pathogen exposure. To predict cytomegalovirus infection status, the study combined high-throughput TCR immunosequencing, statistical association of individual TCRs with disease status, and machine learning.

A note on this clone: Its antigen remains undetermined. The input lacks base qualities; no much larger clone sits a single base away.

Donors formed part of the validation cohort, which comprised 120 subjects and was distinct from the first cohort of some 700 subjects. Library method: the immunoSEQ multiplex PCR assay. On the study's bioinformatics: A statistical classification framework was developed to diagnose cytomegalovirus status using the catalog of TCR beta chain sequences. The table comes from immuneACCESS by way of TCRdb, which keeps in-frame sequences with V and J called. Part of the clones is missing from these tables; in studies checked, under half for an unresolved V gene and the rest for unknown reasons. V and J calls and clone size are those listed in that table; D and trimming were worked out from the DNA. This sample has about 74,000 clones in its table, and roughly 94% of those were observed once. Approximately 1.5% of the sample belongs to the ten largest clones. There are 15 amino acids in the CDR3, from cysteine to phenylalanine inclusive. Only CDR3 DNA is held: 45 bases, read in frame from base 1. Relative to germline, V is 3 bases shorter and J is 4 bases shorter, with 15 bases between their ends. From the germline V gene, CDR1 is MDHEN and CDR2 is SYDVKM.

Study-level results and caveats: In vitro tests confirmed that a few of the cytomegalovirus-associated TCR beta chains recognize cytomegalovirus antigens. The classifier was reported to diagnose cytomegalovirus status with high specificity and sensitivity in both the original and validation cohorts. Across donors, most TCR sequences were observed very rarely, whereas some public TCRs were present in many individuals. A later analysis had no HLA typing for the validation cohort, so co-occurrence there was scored across all 110 or so repertoires. The study gave a list of 150 to 200 TCR beta chains associated with cytomegalovirus. The authors suggested that the approach could potentially be extended to other disease states and immunological phenotypes. Of the cluster scores, roughly 95% were above 0 in a later analysis, which found that TCRs clustered in the first cohort also tended to co-occur in the roughly 130 validation repertoires.

The sample comprised PBMCs. Recombination linked TRBV28 to TRBJ2-5, with TRBD2 as a weak D call on 5 bases. This TCR was recovered from a man aged 18 to 30 in good health and CMV-seropositive. The CDR3 protein sequence reads: CASSFFVDGGETQYF. In nucleotide form, the sequence is TGTGCCAGCAGTTTTTTCGTGGACGGAGGAGAGACCCAGTACTTC.